Below, 10 T cell receptor beta chains from the same sample are listed, as sequenced in a study of shared clonotypes between healthy human individuals. Measured with immunoSEQ multiplex PCR; TCRdb has only the in-frame clones, and not every one. Among about 600,000 clones listed, around 97% were seen once. Sequencing was carried out using naive CD4+ T cells sorted from blood. Subset described: CD45RA+ positively selected. The source of these receptors is a woman aged 25 to 45 in good health.

This clone was observed a single time. The chain couples TRBV30 to TRBJ2-1; the D is unclear. The V gene's germline CDR1 is GTSNPN and CDR2 SVGIG (reference sequence). CDR3 length: 14 amino acids. V was pared by 2 bases and J by 2 bases, with 10 bases between. CDR3 coding DNA: TGTGCCTGGAGTCCCCGTCCCCCCTACAATGAGCAGTTCTTC. Translated, it gives CAWSPRPPYNEQFF.

The rearrangement links TRBV28 to TRBJ2-3, with 8 nucleotides matching TRBD2. Germline V CDR1 and CDR2: MDHEN, SYDVKM. The CDR3 totals 14 residues. V was clipped by 7 bases and J by 3 bases; unmatched bases: 6. CDR3 sequence reads: CASTSGGKTDTQYF. CDR3 nucleotide sequence: TGTGCCAGCACTTCGGGAGGGAAGACAGATACGCAGTATTTT. Supplemented by reference TRBV28 and TRBJ2-3, the full variable domain reads DVKVTQSSRYLVKRTGEKVFLECVQDMDHENMFWYRQDPGLGLRLIYFSYDVKMKEKGDIPEGYSVSREKKERFSLILESASTNQTSMYLCASTSGGKTDTQYFGPGTRLTVL.

The chain couples TRBV7-9 to TRBJ1-2; a weak D match, TRBD1 (6 bases). The CDR3 spans 13 residues. CDR1 is SEHNR and CDR2 is FQNEAQ in the germline V gene (reference sequence). Trimming pared 4 bases from V and 7 bases from J, leaving 13 bases between. The CDR3 is CASSSQGRRGYTF. DNA for the CDR3: TGTGCCAGCAGCTCCCAGGGGCGCCGTGGCTACACCTTC. The whole variable domain, filled in from reference TRBV7-9 and TRBJ1-2, reads DTGVSQNPRHKITKRGQNVTFRCDPISEHNRLYWYRQTLGQGPEFLTYFQNEAQLEKSRLLSDRFSAERPKGSFSTLEIQRTEQGDSAMYLCASSSQGRRGYTFGSGTRLTVV.

V usage is TRBV27 and J usage is TRBJ1-5, with 7 positions matching TRBD1. This CDR3 contains 14 residues. Unmatched junction bases numbered 5, after V lost 6 bases and J lost 3 bases. Germline V gene sequence: CDR1 MNHEY, CDR2 SMNVEV (reference sequence). Here the CDR3 DNA reads TGTGCCAGCAGGCTTGACAGGGACAATCAGCCCCAGCATTTT. Its translation is CASRLDRDNQPQHF.

The chain couples TRBV10-3 to TRBJ2-7; possibly TRBD1 or TRBD2 for D (5 bases each). The CDR3 has 12 amino acids. The germline V and J ends were trimmed by 5 bases and 3 bases, with 8 bases remaining between them. Germline CDR1 reads ENHRY; CDR2 reads SYGVKD. The CDR3 loop is CAISRGNYEQYF. DNA of the CDR3: TGTGCCATCAGTCGGGGCAACTACGAGCAGTACTTC.

A single count supports this clone. J is TRBJ1-4 and V is TRBV6-1; D ambiguous. Trimming shortened V by 10 bases and J by 3 bases, and 12 bases separated the two germline ends. Per the germline V gene, CDR1 is MNHNS and CDR2 is SASEGT. This CDR3 comprises 13 residues. The CDR3 protein is CATSLLANEKLFF. The CDR3 bases are TGTGCCACCTCGCTTTTAGCTAATGAAAAACTGTTTTTT.

The chain combines TRBV28 with TRBJ2-5, with D perhaps matching TRBD2 (5 bases). Germline V CDR1 and CDR2: MDHEN, SYDVKM. V dropped 6 bases and J dropped 5 bases, with 16 bases sitting between them. The length of the CDR3 is 14 residues. CDR3 in amino acids: CASSMRGSSETQYF. The CDR3 region has the DNA TGTGCCAGCAGCATGAGAGGGAGTAGTGAGACCCAGTACTTC.

The V gene is TRBV27, the J gene TRBJ1-6; unclear D gene. The germline gives CDR1 MNHEY, CDR2 SMNVEV (reference sequence). V gave up 2 bases and J gave up 9 bases, with 14 bases separating them. The CDR3 is 15 residues long. In DNA form, the CDR3 reads TGTGCCAGCAGTTTAAACAGAGGGTCGTTTTCACCCCTCCACTTT. Translated, it gives CASSLNRGSFSPLHF.

This rearrangement joins TRBV18 to TRBJ1-2; D is possibly TRBD1 (5 bases). V was pared by 4 bases and J by 4 bases, with 22 bases between. The CDR3 consists of 17 residues. Germline assignment: CDR1 KGHSH and CDR2 LQKENI. The DNA for the CDR3 is TGTGCCAGCTCACAACCAGGGTCGAAAGTTGCCGCCTATGGCTACACCTTC. Translated, it gives CASSQPGSKVAAYGYTF. Full variable domain (remainder filled in from reference TRBV18 and TRBJ1-2): NAGVMQNPRHLVRRRGQEARLRCSPMKGHSHVYWYRQLPEEGLKFMVYLQKENIIDESGMPKERFSAEFPKEGPSILRIQQVVRGDSAAYFCASSQPGSKVAAYGYTFGSGTRLTVV.

The rearrangement uses TRBV5-1 and TRBJ2-3; 11 nucleotides match TRBD2. CDR1 is SGHRS, CDR2 YFSETQ, per germline. The CDR3 totals 16 residues. J was trimmed by 3 bases and V by 2 bases; bases with no gene match: 5. CDR3 in DNA: TGCGCCAGCAGCTTCATAGCGGGAGGGCCGACAGATACGCAGTATTTT. Translated, it gives CASSFIAGGPTDTQYF.